The rows below give T cell receptor beta chains drawn from one sample of a study of post-analysis software for immune sequencing data. TCRdb ran MiXCR on the PCR reads and lists one entry per CDR3 protein. The sample consists of roughly 600,000 distinct CDR3 sequences, 44% of them appearing once. The sequencing input was blood. These receptors all come from a girl aged 5-17 years with multiple sclerosis. The conserved cysteine and the conserved F or W are not part of the CDR3 here.

v_gene	j_gene	len	CDR3aa
TRBV4-1	TRBJ2-7	15	ASSQDVLLAQTYEQY
TRBV5-5	TRBJ2-3	11	ASRLADADTQY
TRBV7-7	TRBJ2-5	13	ASSLSPTSGREQY
TRBV2	TRBJ2-6	13	ASNRVVSGANVLT
TRBV29-1	TRBJ2-3	15	SVEDPLAGGPTDTQY
TRBV19	TRBJ2-1	12	ASTPVGETNEQF
TRBV27	TRBJ1-1	10	ASRRPNTEAF
TRBV6-6	TRBJ2-5	12	ASRIAGGQETQY
TRBV7-2	TRBJ2-7	12	ASSAQASNREQY
TRBV20-1	TRBJ2-5	13	SARDGAGASETQY
TRBV20-1	TRBJ2-4	12	SARGGLAKNIQY
TRBV3-1	TRBJ2-1	15	ASSQEFRTSGGNEQF
TRBV9	TRBJ1-1	12	ASSVNWGGTEAF
TRBV5-1	TRBJ2-2	11	ASSLEWTGELF
TRBV20-1	TRBJ1-1	10	SARAQGTEAF
TRBV11-3	TRBJ2-1	11	ASSLGSGGEQF
TRBV12-3/TRBV12-4	TRBJ2-5	15	ASSLGTSGRVQETQY
TRBV5-6	TRBJ2-5	12	ASSLVGAGETQY
TRBV12-3/TRBV12-4	TRBJ2-5	11	ASSQRAGETQY
TRBV27	TRBJ1-1	12	ASSATGMNTEAF
TRBV7-2	TRBJ2-5	13	ASSSPVDRGKTQY
TRBV11-1	TRBJ2-6	17	ASWGRQGGEDSGANVLT
TRBV29-1	TRBJ2-3	12	SGGQGEGTDTQY
TRBV15	TRBJ2-7	11	ATSRDQRNEQY
TRBV24-1	TRBJ1-2	11	APRGGGSYGYT
TRBV27	TRBJ2-7	13	ASSSTSGMTYEQY
TRBV6-4	TRBJ1-6	13	ASSEGQGINSPLH
TRBV20-1	TRBJ2-3	15	SANIFEERGGPDTQY
TRBV5-1	TRBJ2-3	15	ASSKGLAGGITDTQY
TRBV2	TRBJ2-4	12	ASRPSGAPTVQY
TRBV20-1	TRBJ1-4	12	SASRDPTNEKLF
TRBV10-3	TRBJ1-6	15	ATDEWGPSSYNSPLH
TRBV6-5	TRBJ1-2	12	ASSYSYGDYGYT
TRBV12-3/TRBV12-4	TRBJ1-6	11	ASSPETGRTLH
TRBV12-3/TRBV12-4	TRBJ2-1	14	ASSPEMTSGYNEQF
TRBV4-2	TRBJ2-7	11	ASSQDRSYEQY
TRBV5-1	TRBJ2-5	12	ASSFRDRVETQY
TRBV24-1	TRBJ2-2	14	ATSDFISGSTGELF
TRBV12-3/TRBV12-4	TRBJ1-5	12	ASSSRTGNQPQH
TRBV7-9	TRBJ1-4	11	ASSLTVNEKLF
TRBV12-3/TRBV12-4	TRBJ2-7	13	ASTLGGGLGYEQY
TRBV7-2	TRBJ2-7	13	ASSRTAGGPYEQY
TRBV7-2	TRBJ2-7	14	ASSSSGGPSSYEQY
TRBV2	TRBJ1-1	11	ASKPDRGPEAF
TRBV7-2	TRBJ2-5	12	ASSVQTGEETQY
TRBV6-5	TRBJ2-5	12	ASSYLTGSETQY
TRBV7-2	TRBJ2-1	7	ASSVEQF
TRBV5-1	TRBJ2-1	17	ASSLLPRAGYPRYNEQF
TRBV4-1	TRBJ2-3	16	ASSRAIRTSGSSDTQY
TRBV5-1	TRBJ2-7	11	ASSLVPGYEQY
TRBV5-1	TRBJ2-1	11	ASTESSYNEQF
TRBV20-1	TRBJ1-2	12	SARDPGRGTGYT
TRBV4-1	TRBJ2-5	13	ASSLAGGLDETQY
TRBV11-2	TRBJ2-5	12	ASSLEGVGETQY
TRBV7-9	TRBJ1-2	12	ASSLVGTGNGYT
TRBV29-1	TRBJ1-4	14	SAWTGGASVGEKLF
TRBV5-1	TRBJ1-2	12	ASSLTTGDYGYT
TRBV7-9	TRBJ2-1	16	ASSLRDPRGLTYNEQF
TRBV12-3/TRBV12-4	TRBJ2-5	12	ASSLVGRGQSQY
TRBV12-3/TRBV12-4	TRBJ2-3	22	ASSLVRRGFFGTSGRIWTDTQY